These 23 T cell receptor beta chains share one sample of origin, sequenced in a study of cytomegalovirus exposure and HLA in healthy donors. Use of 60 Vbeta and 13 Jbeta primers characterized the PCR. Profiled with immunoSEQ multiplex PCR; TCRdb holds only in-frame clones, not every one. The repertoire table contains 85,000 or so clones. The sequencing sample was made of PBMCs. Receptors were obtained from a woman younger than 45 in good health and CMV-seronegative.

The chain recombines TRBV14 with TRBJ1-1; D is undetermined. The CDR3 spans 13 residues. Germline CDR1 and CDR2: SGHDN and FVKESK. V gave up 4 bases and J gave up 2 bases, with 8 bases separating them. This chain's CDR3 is CASSLHSNTEAFF. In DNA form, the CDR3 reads TGTGCCAGCAGCCTACACAGCAACACTGAAGCTTTCTTT.

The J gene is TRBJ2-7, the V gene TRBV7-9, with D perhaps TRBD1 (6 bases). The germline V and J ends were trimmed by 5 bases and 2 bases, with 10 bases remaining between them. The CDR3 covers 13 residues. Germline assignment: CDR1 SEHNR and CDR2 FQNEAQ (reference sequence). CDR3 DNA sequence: TGTGCCAGCAGCCCTGGACAGACCTACGAGCAGTACTTC. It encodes CASSPGQTYEQYF.

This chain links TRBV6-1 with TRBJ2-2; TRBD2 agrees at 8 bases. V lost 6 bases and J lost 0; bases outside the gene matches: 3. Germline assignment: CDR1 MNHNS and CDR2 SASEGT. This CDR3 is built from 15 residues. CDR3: CASSLGLANTGELFF. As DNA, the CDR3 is TGTGCCAGCAGCCTGGGACTAGCGAACACCGGGGAGCTGTTTTTT.

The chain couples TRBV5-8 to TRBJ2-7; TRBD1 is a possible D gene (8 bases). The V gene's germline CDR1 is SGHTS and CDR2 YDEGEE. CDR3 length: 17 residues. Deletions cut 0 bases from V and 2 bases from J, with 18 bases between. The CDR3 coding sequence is TGTGCCAGCAGCTTGGATGGGGGGGCAGGGGGCACCTACGAGCAGTACTTC. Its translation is CASSLDGGAGGTYEQYF.

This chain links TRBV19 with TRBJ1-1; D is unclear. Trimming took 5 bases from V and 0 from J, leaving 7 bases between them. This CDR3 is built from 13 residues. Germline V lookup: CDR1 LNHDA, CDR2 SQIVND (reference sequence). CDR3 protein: CASSYGVNTEAFF. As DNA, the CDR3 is TGTGCCAGTAGTTACGGGGTGAACACTGAAGCTTTCTTT.

CDR3 sequence (DNA): TGTGCCAGCAGCTTAGCGCTCGGAGCGGGGGGTGCGGATGGCTACACCTTC. Translating gives CASSLALGAGGADGYTF. This chain joins TRBV7-2 and TRBJ1-2; D perhaps matches TRBD1 (5 bases). Trimming shortened V by 0 bases and J by 6 bases, and 20 bases separated the two germline ends. The CDR3 loop spans 17 amino acids. The V gene's germline CDR1 is SGHTA and CDR2 FQGNSA. The full variable domain, completed using reference TRBV7-2 and TRBJ1-2, is GAGVSQSPSNKVTEKGKDVELRCDPISGHTALYWYRQSLGQGLEFLIYFQGNSAPDKSGLPSDRFSAERTGGSVSTLTIQRTQQEDSAVYLCASSLALGAGGADGYTFGSGTRLTVV.

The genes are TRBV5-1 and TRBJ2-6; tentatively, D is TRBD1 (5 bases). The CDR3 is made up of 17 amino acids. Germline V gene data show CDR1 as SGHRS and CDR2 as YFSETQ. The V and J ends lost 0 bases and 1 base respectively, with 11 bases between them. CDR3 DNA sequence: TGCGCCAGCAGCTTGGCTGGCGACAGTTCTGGGGCCAACGTCCTGACTTTC. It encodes CASSLAGDSSGANVLTF. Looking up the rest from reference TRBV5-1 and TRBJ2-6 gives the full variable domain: KAGVTQTPRYLIKTRGQQVTLSCSPISGHRSVSWYQQTPGQGLQFLFEYFSETQRNKGNFPGRFSGRQFSNSRSEMNVSTLELGDSALYLCASSLAGDSSGANVLTFGAGSRLTVL.

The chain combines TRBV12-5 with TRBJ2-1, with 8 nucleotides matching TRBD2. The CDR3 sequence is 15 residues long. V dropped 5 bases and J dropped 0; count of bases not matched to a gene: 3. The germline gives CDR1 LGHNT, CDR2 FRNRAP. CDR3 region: CASGPRGGSYNEQFF. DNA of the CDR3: TGTGCTAGTGGTCCCCGGGGGGGCTCCTACAATGAGCAGTTCTTC.

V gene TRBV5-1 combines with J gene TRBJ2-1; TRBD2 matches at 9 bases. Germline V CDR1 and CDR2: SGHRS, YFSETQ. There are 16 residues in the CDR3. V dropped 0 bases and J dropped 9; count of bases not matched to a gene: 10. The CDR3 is CASSLVLAGPQAEQFF. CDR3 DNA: TGCGCCAGCAGCTTGGTGCTAGCGGGACCGCAAGCTGAGCAGTTCTTC.

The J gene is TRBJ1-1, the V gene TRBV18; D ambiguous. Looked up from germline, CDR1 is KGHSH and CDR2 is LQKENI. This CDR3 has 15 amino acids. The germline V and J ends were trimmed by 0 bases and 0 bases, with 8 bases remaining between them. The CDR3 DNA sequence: TGTGCCAGCTCACCACCCGGGTTTATGAACACTGAAGCTTTCTTT. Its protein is CASSPPGFMNTEAFF. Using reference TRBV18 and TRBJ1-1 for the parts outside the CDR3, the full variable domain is NAGVMQNPRHLVRRRGQEARLRCSPMKGHSHVYWYRQLPEEGLKFMVYLQKENIIDESGMPKERFSAEFPKEGPSILRIQQVVRGDSAAYFCASSPPGFMNTEAFFGQGTRLTVV.

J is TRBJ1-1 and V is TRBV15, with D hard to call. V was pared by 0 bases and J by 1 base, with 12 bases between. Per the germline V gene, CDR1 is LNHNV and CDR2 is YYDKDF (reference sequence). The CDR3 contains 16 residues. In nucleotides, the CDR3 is TGTGCCACCAGCAGAGATTCCTTCAGTCAGAACACTGAAGCTTTCTTT. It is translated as CATSRDSFSQNTEAFF.

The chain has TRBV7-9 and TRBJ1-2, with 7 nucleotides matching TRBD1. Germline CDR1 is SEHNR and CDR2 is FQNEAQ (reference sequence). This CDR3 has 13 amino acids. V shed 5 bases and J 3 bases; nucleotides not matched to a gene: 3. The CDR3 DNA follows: TGTGCCAGCAGCCGCGGACAGGACTATGGCTACACCTTC. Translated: CASSRGQDYGYTF.

CDR3 DNA: TGTGCCTCCTTGGCGAGGGGGCAGGTGGAGCAGTACTTC. It encodes CASLARGQVEQYF. V usage is TRBV30 and J usage is TRBJ2-7, with 7 nucleotides matching TRBD1. This CDR3 has 13 amino acids. Per germline, CDR1 GTSNPN and CDR2 SVGIG (reference sequence). V lost 7 bases to trimming and J lost 7 bases; unmatched junction nucleotides: 13.

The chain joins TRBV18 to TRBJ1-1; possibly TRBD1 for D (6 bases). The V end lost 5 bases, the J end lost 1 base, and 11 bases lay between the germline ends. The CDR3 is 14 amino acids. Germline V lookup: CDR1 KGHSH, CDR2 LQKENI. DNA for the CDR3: TGTGCCAGCTCAGACCGGACAGCGAACACTGAAGCTTTCTTT. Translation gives CASSDRTANTEAFF.

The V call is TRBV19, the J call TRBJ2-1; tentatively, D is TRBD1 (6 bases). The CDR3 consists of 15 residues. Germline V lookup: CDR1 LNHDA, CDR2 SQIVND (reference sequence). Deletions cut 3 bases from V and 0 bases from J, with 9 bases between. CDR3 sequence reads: CASSMGQSSYNEQFF. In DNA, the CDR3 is TGTGCCAGTAGTATGGGACAAAGCTCCTACAATGAGCAGTTCTTC.

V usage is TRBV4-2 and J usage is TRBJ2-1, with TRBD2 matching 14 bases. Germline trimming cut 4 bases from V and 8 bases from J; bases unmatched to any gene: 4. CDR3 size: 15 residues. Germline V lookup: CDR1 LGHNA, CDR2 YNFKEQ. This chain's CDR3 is CASSPGLAGGHEQFF. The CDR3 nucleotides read TGTGCCAGCAGCCCCGGACTAGCGGGAGGTCATGAGCAGTTCTTC.

CDR3 sequence (DNA): TGTGCCTGGAGCGGACAGAGTTCTTATGGCTACACCTTC. Translated: CAWSGQSSYGYTF. V usage is TRBV30 and J usage is TRBJ1-2, with D tentatively TRBD1 (6 bases). This CDR3 is built from 13 residues. The germline V gene has CDR1 GTSNPN and CDR2 SVGIG (reference sequence). Trimming pared 3 bases from V and 5 bases from J, leaving 13 bases between. The complete variable domain, with remaining parts taken from reference TRBV30 and TRBJ1-2, reads SQTIHQWPATLVQPVGSPLSLECTVEGTSNPNLYWYRQAAGRGLQLLFYSVGIGQISSEVPQNLSASRPQDRQFILSSKKLLLSDSGFYLCAWSGQSSYGYTFGSGTRLTVV.

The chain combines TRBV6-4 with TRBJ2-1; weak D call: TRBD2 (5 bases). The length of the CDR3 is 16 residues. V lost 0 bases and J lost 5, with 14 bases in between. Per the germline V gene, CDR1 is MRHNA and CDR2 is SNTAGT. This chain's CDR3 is CASSDSEDGDDNEQFF. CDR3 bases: TGTGCCAGCAGTGACTCCGAGGACGGGGATGACAATGAGCAGTTCTTC.

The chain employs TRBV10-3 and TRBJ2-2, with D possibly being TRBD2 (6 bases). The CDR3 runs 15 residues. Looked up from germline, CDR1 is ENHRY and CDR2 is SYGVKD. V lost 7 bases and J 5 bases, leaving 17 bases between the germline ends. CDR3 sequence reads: CAINEGSGRTGELFF. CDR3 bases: TGTGCCATCAACGAAGGTAGCGGAAGAACCGGGGAGCTGTTTTTT.

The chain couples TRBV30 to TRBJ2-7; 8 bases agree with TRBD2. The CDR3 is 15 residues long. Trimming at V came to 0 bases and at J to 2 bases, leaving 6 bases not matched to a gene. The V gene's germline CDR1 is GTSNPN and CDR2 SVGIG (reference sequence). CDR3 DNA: TGTGCCTGGAGTGTAGCGGGGGACTACGCCTACGAGCAGTACTTC. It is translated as CAWSVAGDYAYEQYF.

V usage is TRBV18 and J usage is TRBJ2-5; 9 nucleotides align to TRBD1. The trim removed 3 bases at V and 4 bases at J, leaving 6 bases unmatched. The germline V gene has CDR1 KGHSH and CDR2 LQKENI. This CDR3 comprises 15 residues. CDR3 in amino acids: CASSPTGGLGETQYF. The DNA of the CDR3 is TGTGCCAGCTCACCGACAGGGGGTTTAGGAGAGACCCAGTACTTC.

This chain's CDR3 is CASSLAEGSQPQHF. CDR3 sequence (DNA): TGCGCCAGCAGCTTGGCTGAGGGATCACAGCCCCAGCATTTT. This rearrangement joins TRBV5-1 to TRBJ1-5, with D hard to call. The germline V and J ends were trimmed by 0 bases and 7 bases, with 11 bases remaining between them. Germline assignment: CDR1 SGHRS and CDR2 YFSETQ. This CDR3 is built from 14 residues.

As DNA, the CDR3 is TGTGCCAGCAGAGAGGGACACCTTAAACATTACGAGCAGTACTTC. Encoded protein: CASREGHLKHYEQYF. The chain links TRBV6-1 to TRBJ2-7, with D possibly TRBD1 on 6 matching bases. The germline V gene has CDR1 MNHNS and CDR2 SASEGT. V shed 6 bases and J shed 4 bases, with 19 bases lying between them. The length of the CDR3 is 15 residues.